The 13 T cell receptor beta chains in this list originate from one sample, sequenced in a study of tumor-infiltrating lymphocytes in primary liver carcinoma. TCR beta cDNA was reverse-transcribed from 500 ng of total RNA. The reaction used a constant-region primer and ProtoScript II reverse transcriptase. It was through three nested multiplex PCR rounds of slightly modified ARM-PCR that TCR beta libraries arose. It was with TRBV1-TRBV30 forward primers and a C-beta reverse primer that the first two PCR rounds were run, at roughly 10 cycles each. TCRdb itself ran the multiplex PCR reads through MiXCR, one entry per CDR3 protein. Here the sample spans approximately 330,000 distinct CDR3 sequences, about two thirds being singletons. Unsorted whole blood supplied the blood RNA, and germline DNA was isolated too. The sequencing input was peripheral blood. The source of these receptors is a middle-aged man with primary liver carcinoma and hepatitis B virus infection.

About this clonotype itself: A read error may account for a junction end that differs from germline. The CDR3 reads CVSSGNTEAFF. CDR3 in DNA: TGTGTCAGCAGCGGGAACACTGAAGCTTTCTTT. V and J are TRBV6-2 or TRBV6-3 and TRBJ1-1; D not certain. The CDR3 loop spans 11 amino acids. The germline gives CDR1 MNHEY, CDR2 SVGEGT.

The V gene is TRBV7-9, the J gene TRBJ1-1; 12 bases are shared with TRBD1. CDR1 and CDR2 (germline): SEHNR, FQNEAQ (reference sequence). This CDR3 region has 15 residues. Losses at the gene ends were 4 bases for V and 1 base for J; bases not matched to a gene: 1. CDR3 region: CASSWDRGQNTEAFF. The CDR3 nucleotides read TGTGCCAGCAGCTGGGACAGGGGGCAGAACACTGAAGCTTTCTTT.

The V gene is TRBV12-3 or TRBV12-4, the J gene TRBJ2-3; D is perhaps TRBD2 (6 bases). The CDR3 totals 15 residues. Trimming left V 5 bases short and J 3 bases short, with 15 bases between. The CDR3 DNA reads TGTGCCAGCAGTGATATAGCGGAATGGACAGATACGCAGTATTTT. Translating it yields CASSDIAEWTDTQYF.

This clonotype was observed many times. The chain combines TRBV6-5 with TRBJ2-5, with D unclear. Germline lookup yields CDR1 MNHEY and CDR2 SVGAGI. Trimming shortened V by 2 bases and J by 2 bases, and 9 bases separated the two germline ends. There are 14 residues in the CDR3. The CDR3 protein is CASSYGSTQETQYF. The CDR3 DNA sequence: TGTGCCAGCAGTTACGGGTCAACGCAAGAGACCCAGTACTTC.

On this clonotype: This may arise from a read error, as a much more abundant clone is one base away. The chain uses TRBV6-1 and TRBJ1-4; 7 bases are shared with TRBD1. From germline, CDR1 is MNHNS and CDR2 SASEGT. The CDR3 runs 12 residues. CDR3 bases: TGTGTCAGCAGTGAAAACAGGGGAAAACTGTTTTTT. Its translation is CVSSENRGKLFF.

The sample holds many counts of this clonotype. The chain couples TRBV4-3 to TRBJ2-1; a possible D gene is TRBD1 (6 bases). CDR1 is LGHNA and CDR2 is YSLEER in the germline V gene. The CDR3 runs 15 residues. Trimming pared 2 bases from V and 6 bases from J, leaving 14 bases between. The DNA for the CDR3 is TGCGCCAGCAGCCAAATACCAGGGGTCCGCAATGAGCAGTTCTTC. Its protein product is CASSQIPGVRNEQFF.

The CDR3 nucleotides read TGTGCCAGCAGCTTGGGAGTAGCGGGAGTGGGTGAGCAGTTCTTC. This translates into CASSLGVAGVGEQFF. This chain joins TRBV11-3 and TRBJ2-1; 9 bases are a match to TRBD2. Per the germline V gene, CDR1 is SGHNT and CDR2 is YENEEA. Trimming cost V 3 bases and J 9 bases; bases outside gene matches: 9. CDR3 size: 15 residues. The entire variable domain, with the rest obtained from reference TRBV11-3 and TRBJ2-1, is as follows: EAGVVQSPRYKIIEKKQPVAFWCNPISGHNTLYWYLQNLGQGPELLIRYENEEAVDDSQLPKDRFSAERLKGVDSTLKIQPAELGDSAVYLCASSLGVAGVGEQFFGPGTRLTVL.

This clonotype was recorded once. The junction departs from germline at one end; a sequencing error may be responsible. V gene TRBV11-2 combines with J gene TRBJ2-2; 9 nucleotides agree with TRBD1. This CDR3 region has 16 residues. Per the germline V gene, CDR1 is SGHAT and CDR2 is FQNNGV. The DNA of the CDR3 is TGTGCCAGCAGTCCTCCCGGGACAGGGAACACCGGGGAGCCGTTTTTT. Translating it yields CASSPPGTGNTGEPFF.

Comment on this clonotype: The junction does not match germline at one end; this may be a read error. The V and J genes are TRBV4-3 and TRBJ2-1; 9 nucleotides agree with TRBD2. The V gene's germline CDR1 is LGHNA and CDR2 YSLEER. CDR3 length: 19 residues. CDR3 amino acids: CAGSQDLSGRYTKSNEQFF. The CDR3 DNA reads as TGCGCCGGCAGCCAAGATTTGAGCGGGAGGTATACTAAGAGCAATGAGCAGTTCTTC.

This clonotype is a singleton in its sample. No conserved phenylalanine or tryptophan ends this CDR3, so it is likely a read error. For the CDR3, the DNA is TGTGCCACCAGCTTACAGGGACCGAACACCGGAGAGCTGTTTTCT. It encodes CATSLQGPNTGELFS. J is TRBJ2-2 and V is TRBV11-2; TRBD1 is a possible D gene (6 bases). Looked up from germline, CDR1 is SGHAT and CDR2 is FQNNGV. The CDR3 is 15 amino acids.

This clonotype was counted many times. The V gene is TRBV6-2 or TRBV6-3, the J gene TRBJ1-5; tentative D call: TRBD1 (5 bases). The V end was cut by 6 bases, the J end by 2 bases, with 5 bases between. The CDR3 consists of 12 residues. Germline assignment: CDR1 MNHEY and CDR2 SVGEGT. The CDR3: CASRQGNQPQHF. The CDR3 DNA is TGTGCCAGCAGACAGGGCAATCAGCCCCAGCATTTT.

The chain joins TRBV28 to TRBJ2-2; TRBD2 agrees at 12 bases. CDR1 and CDR2 from the germline V gene are MDHEN and SYDVKM. The CDR3 contains 18 residues. V dropped 7 bases and J dropped 8; count of bases not matched to a gene: 17. The CDR3 bases are TGTGCCAGCAATCAAGGCCCGACTAGCGGGAGTAGCACTGGGGAGCTGTTTTTT. It specifies CASNQGPTSGSSTGELFF.

In the case of this clonotype: One junction end does not reproduce the germline sequence, and a read error may be involved. J is TRBJ2-6 and V is TRBV5-1, with no clear D. CDR3 size: 14 residues. Germline CDR1 and CDR2: SGHRS and YFSETQ. In DNA, the CDR3 is TGCACCAGCAGCTTGACCACCGGGGCCAACGTCCTGACTTTC. Translated, it gives CTSSLTTGANVLTF.